What follows are 13 T cell receptor beta chains derived from one specimen sequenced in a study of siplizumab effects on memory and regulatory T cells. The method was immunoSEQ multiplex PCR; TCRdb's version includes in-frame clones alone and lacks a portion of them. Among some 100,000 clones, over 85% were seen once, and the ten largest hold approximately 5.9%. The sample consisted of CD8+ T cells sorted from blood. All receptors come from a human donor in good health.

The genes are TRBV6-6 and TRBJ2-3; 8 bases fit TRBD2. V lost 10 bases, J lost 5 bases, and 8 bases stayed unmatched. Germline loops: CDR1 MNHNY, CDR2 SVGAGI (reference sequence). The CDR3 loop spans 13 amino acids. The CDR3 protein is CATRGGFGDTQYF. CDR3 bases: TGTGCCACCCGGGGGGGTTTCGGAGATACGCAGTATTTT.

J is TRBJ2-2 and V is TRBV18; tentative D call: TRBD2 (5 bases). The V gene lost 2 bases and the J gene lost 7 bases, with 20 bases spanning the gap. Germline V gives CDR1 KGHSH, CDR2 LQKENI. This CDR3 has 17 amino acids. CDR3 residues: CASSPFSSDLGSGELFF. CDR3 nucleotide sequence: TGTGCCAGCTCACCATTCTCGTCCGACCTAGGGAGCGGGGAGCTGTTTTTT.

The rearrangement joins TRBV6-4 to TRBJ2-1; D not resolved. Trimming cost V 0 bases and J 8 bases, with 8 bases left between them. CDR3 size: 13 residues. Germline V CDR1 and CDR2: MRHNA, SNTAGT. The DNA of the CDR3 is TGTGCCAGCAGTGACTCCGCCGTGGATGAGCAGTTCTTC. Its translation: CASSDSAVDEQFF.

The rearrangement joins TRBV11-3 to TRBJ2-5, with TRBD2 matching over 10 bases. The CDR3 runs to 16 residues. The germline gives CDR1 SGHNT, CDR2 YENEEA. V was clipped by 5 bases and J by 5 bases; unmatched bases: 11. The chain's CDR3 is CASSTRASGSPETQYF. The DNA for the CDR3 is TGTGCCAGCAGCACGCGGGCTAGCGGGAGTCCGGAGACCCAGTACTTC.

The chain uses TRBV5-1 and TRBJ2-7; 8 bases fit TRBD2. With 2 bases clipped from V and 0 bases from J, the junction kept 7 bases outside the gene matches. The CDR3 covers 16 residues. Germline CDR1 and CDR2: SGHRS and YFSETQ. The CDR3 here is CASSFSERGSSYEQYF. In DNA form, the CDR3 reads TGCGCCAGCAGCTTCTCAGAGCGGGGGAGCTCCTACGAGCAGTACTTC.

This clone was seen only a few times. This chain uses TRBV5-4 with TRBJ1-6; tentative D call: TRBD1 (5 bases). The CDR3 runs 14 residues. The germline gives CDR1 SGHNT, CDR2 YYREEE (reference sequence). V was shortened by 5 bases and J by 8 bases, with 14 bases between the two germline ends. CDR3 DNA sequence: TGTGCCAGCAGTTCCGGACTAGGGGATTCACCCCTCCACTTT. This translates into CASSSGLGDSPLHF.

The V gene is TRBV10-3, the J gene TRBJ2-3, with D unresolved. V lost 6 bases and J lost 3, with 4 bases in between. Germline V gene lookup returns CDR1 ENHRY and CDR2 SYGVKD. This CDR3 region has 11 residues. The CDR3 nucleotides read TGTGCCATCAGAGGAACAGATACGCAGTATTTT. Translation: CAIRGTDTQYF.

The chain recombines TRBV9 with TRBJ1-5; D is unresolved. The CDR3 has 14 amino acids. V was shortened by 4 bases and J by 7 bases, with 15 bases between the two germline ends. The germline CDR1 and CDR2 sequences are SGDLS and YYNGEE. CDR3 residues: CASSNGSPGQPQHF. CDR3 nucleotides: TGTGCCAGCAGCAATGGGTCCCCGGGGCAGCCCCAGCATTTT. Together with reference TRBV9 and TRBJ1-5, the CDR3 gives the full variable domain: DSGVTQTPKHLITATGQRVTLRCSPRSGDLSVYWYQQSLDQGLQFLIQYYNGEERAKGNILERFSAQQFPDLHSELNLSSLELGDSALYFCASSNGSPGQPQHFGDGTRLSIL.

The chain combines TRBV7-2 with TRBJ1-2; D remains unclear. Germline lookup yields CDR1 SGHTA and CDR2 FQGNSA. Trimming pared 6 bases from V and 2 bases from J, leaving 4 bases between. CDR3 length: 11 amino acids. CDR3 nucleotide sequence: TGTGCCAGCAGGTGGAACTATGGCTACACCTTC. Amino acids: CASRWNYGYTF.

In nucleotides, the CDR3 is TGCGCCAGCAGCCAAGCCCGACAGGGAACTGAAGCTTTCTTT. It yields the protein CASSQARQGTEAFF. The rearrangement joins TRBV4-3 to TRBJ1-1, with 7 nucleotides matching TRBD1. V shed 1 base, J shed 5 bases, and the junction held 4 bases outside the gene matches. Germline CDR1 reads LGHNA; CDR2 reads YSLEER. The CDR3 covers 14 residues.

This clone was seen a single time. V is TRBV4-1 and J is TRBJ2-3; D gene ambiguous. Germline V lookup: CDR1 MGHRA, CDR2 YSYEKL. This CDR3 contains 18 residues. Trimming cost V 2 bases and J 0 bases, with 18 bases left between them. This chain's CDR3 is CASSQSVSRAMSTDTQYF. The CDR3 DNA sequence: TGCGCCAGCAGCCAATCCGTCAGCCGGGCTATGAGCACAGATACGCAGTATTTT.

This chain joins TRBV9 and TRBJ2-3; 7 bases agree with TRBD1. Germline V lookup: CDR1 SGDLS, CDR2 YYNGEE. J lost 0 bases, V lost 3 bases, and 7 bases had no gene match. The CDR3 consists of 16 residues. Written as DNA, the CDR3 is TGTGCCAGCAGCGCACCCCAGGGGGTGAGCACAGATACGCAGTATTTT. This gives the protein CASSAPQGVSTDTQYF.

The CDR3 DNA is TGTGCCAGTAGTCTATGGACAGGGGAGTACGAGCAGTACTTC. Translating it yields CASSLWTGEYEQYF. This chain uses TRBV19 with TRBJ2-7, with TRBD1 matching over 9 bases. In germline, CDR1 is LNHDA, CDR2 SQIVND (reference sequence). Trimming at V came to 5 bases and at J to 4 bases, leaving 6 bases not matched to a gene. The CDR3 has 14 residues.